This TCR beta chain was recorded in a study of blood T cells in healthy people across ages. The authors ran a second PCR of about 6 to 11 cycles using a sample-barcoded 5' primer and a J-beta primer mix. All samples yielded 2.5 million or more CDR3-containing paired-end reads. TCRdb redid the calling of the 5' RACE reads with MiXCR, one entry per CDR3 protein. This sample has roughly 800,000 distinct CDR3 sequences, with 20% to 25% found just once. V dropped 2 bases and J dropped 5; count of bases not matched to a gene: 11. This CDR3 spans 17 amino acids. Germline V lookup: CDR1 ENHRY, CDR2 SYGVKD. Healthy Caucasians from Russia aged roughly 6 to 100 served as donors. This sample also appeared in a second study, on T cells of mothers and their children.

The V and J genes are TRBV10-3 and TRBJ2-7, with 11 positions matching TRBD2. This receptor was obtained from a boy between 10 and 17 years old in good health. Sequenced sample: blood. CDR3 loop: CAISEAPLSGRAHEQYF. The CDR3 DNA reads TGTGCCATCAGTGAGGCTCCCCTTAGCGGGAGGGCCCACGAGCAGTACTTC.